This T cell receptor beta chain was sequenced for a study of lung T cells in sarcoidosis with Löfgren's syndrome. Turning to the study itself: Bronchoalveolar lavage fluid in sarcoidosis accumulates CD4+ T cells. Findings and limits, study-wide: Löfgren's syndrome patients reportedly showed greatest TRAV12-1 and TRBV2 expansion versus controls.

The germline V gene has CDR1 MNHNY and CDR2 SVGAGI (reference sequence). The CDR3 consists of 14 residues. A word on this clonotype: The antigen remains unidentified. Relative to the germline gene, one junction end is altered; a read error may explain this.

TCRdb recomputed calls from the reads with MiXCR, one row per CDR3 protein. This table has some 2,000 distinct CDR3 sequences, around 28% appearing once. The sequencing sample was made of CD4+ T cells from bronchoalveolar lavage. The receptor was isolated from a human donor with sarcoidosis (Löfgren's syndrome or another form), or a control subject (not recorded which). This chain links TRBV6-6 with TRBJ2-1; 7 bases are a match to TRBD2. CDR3 loop: CASNYSGGYNEQFF. DNA for the CDR3: TGTGCCAGCAATTACTCGGGGGGCTACAATGAGCAGTTCTTC.